In this sample, the clone carrying this TCR beta chain turned up a few times. V dropped 1 base and J dropped 0 bases, with 15 bases sitting between them. Germline assignment: CDR1 MDHEN and CDR2 SYDVKM. The CDR3 totals 17 residues. TCRdb re-called the RT-PCR reads through MiXCR, storing one row per CDR3 protein. This sample has about 570,000 distinct CDR3 sequences, with over 9% found just once. The sample originates from a study of response to subunit inactivated influenza vaccine. These data were also reused for a study on T cells expressing NK-cell markers. Per that paper: What made the TCR beta cDNA was 5'RACE template switching with UMIs. Sorted T-cell subsets CD3+CD56+NKG2C+, CD3+CD56+NKG2C- and CD3+CD56-NKG2C+ were TCR beta-sequenced. There were seven HCMV-seropositive donors and one seronegative donor among the eight sequenced. An anti-gamma-delta TCR antibody was added in several experiments. It restricted sorting to alpha-beta TCR-expressing T cells. For several donors, the dominant NKG2C+ clonotypes made up about 1.0-7.0% of their CD8+ T cells.

The sample here was PBMCs from blood, taken on the day of vaccination. This TCR came from a middle-aged man who received an inactivated influenza vaccine. This chain uses TRBV28 with TRBJ2-5, with D possibly being TRBD2 (5 bases). The CDR3 DNA reads TGTGCCAGCAGTTTATCTTCAGCGGTTCCGTACCAAGAGACCCAGTACTTC. Amino acid sequence: CASSLSSAVPYQETQYF.